This entry lists 21 T cell receptor beta chains sequenced from one sample in a study of T cell repertoires in cytomegalovirus infection. MiXCR, applied by TCRdb to the reads, yields one record per CDR3 protein. The table has about 130,000 distinct CDR3 sequences, 7% to 10% seen once; the top ten hold roughly a tenth. The sequenced material came from PBMCs. The receptors were sampled from a human donor in good health (CMV status not recorded). Some clones in this sample may be carry-over from other donors' samples.

J is TRBJ1-1 and V is TRBV20-1; 7 positions agree with TRBD1. The CDR3 runs 15 residues. In germline, CDR1 is DFQATT, CDR2 SNEGSKA (reference sequence). The J segment lost 0 bases and the V segment lost 3 bases, leaving 7 bases of the junction unmatched. The CDR3 nucleotides are TGCAGTGCTAGGCGGACAGGCCTTATGAACACTGAAGCTTTCTTT. It translates to CSARRTGLMNTEAFF.

Many counts were recorded for this clonotype. The chain couples TRBV5-1 to TRBJ1-6; D not certain. The V gene's germline CDR1 is SGHRS and CDR2 YFSETQ. The germline V and J ends were trimmed by 4 bases and 7 bases, with 6 bases remaining between them. The CDR3 is made up of 12 amino acids. CDR3 loop: CASSTPNSPLHF. DNA for the CDR3: TGCGCCAGCAGCACACCCAATTCACCCCTCCACTTT.

This chain uses TRBV29-1 with TRBJ1-1; D call uncertain. The CDR3 has 12 amino acids. Trimming took off 7 bases at V and 2 bases at J, with 11 bases between the two ends. Per the germline V gene, CDR1 is SQVTM and CDR2 is ANQGSEA. The CDR3 region has the DNA TGCAGCGCTGGGTCGTCTAACACTGAAGCTTTCTTT. Translating gives CSAGSSNTEAFF.

The chain recombines TRBV9 with TRBJ2-1; 7 bases line up with TRBD2. J lost 6 bases, V lost 7 bases, and 13 bases had no gene match. Per the germline V gene, CDR1 is SGDLS and CDR2 is YYNGEE. The CDR3 is 15 amino acids. CDR3 in DNA: TGTGCCAGCTCCCCCCTATGGGGAGGGCCCAATGAGCAGTTCTTC. Amino acid sequence: CASSPLWGGPNEQFF.

In its sample, this clonotype was seen many times. The rearrangement joins TRBV6-5 to TRBJ1-2; the match to TRBD1 covers 9 bases. The CDR3 covers 14 residues. Unmatched junction bases numbered 7, after V lost 6 bases and J lost 5 bases. Per the germline V gene, CDR1 is MNHEY and CDR2 is SVGAGI. Written as DNA, the CDR3 is TGTGCCAGCAGAGACAGGGGGGGGACGTATGGCTACACCTTC. Translating gives CASRDRGGTYGYTF.

The V call is TRBV18, the J call TRBJ1-2; maybe TRBD1 (5 bases). From germline, CDR1 is KGHSH and CDR2 LQKENI. The CDR3 runs 14 residues. Trimming cost V 6 bases and J 4 bases, with 15 bases left between them. CDR3 coding DNA: TGTGCCAGCTCGTCCCTACAGGTTTCCTATGGCTACACCTTC. Protein sequence: CASSSLQVSYGYTF. Drawing the rest from reference TRBV18 and TRBJ1-2, the complete variable domain is NAGVMQNPRHLVRRRGQEARLRCSPMKGHSHVYWYRQLPEEGLKFMVYLQKENIIDESGMPKERFSAEFPKEGPSILRIQQVVRGDSAAYFCASSSLQVSYGYTFGSGTRLTVV.

V and J are TRBV7-9 and TRBJ2-3; maybe TRBD2 (5 bases). There are 15 residues in the CDR3. V was cut by 1 base and J by 4 bases, with 12 bases left in between. Germline CDR1 SEHNR, CDR2 FQNEAQ (reference sequence). The chain's CDR3 is CASSLDSGRSDTQYF. In nucleotides, the CDR3 is TGTGCCAGCAGCTTAGACAGCGGTCGGTCAGATACGCAGTATTTT.

This clonotype has a count of ten or more. V is TRBV24-1 and J is TRBJ2-3; 10 bases line up with TRBD2. Trimming cost V 3 bases and J 4 bases; bases outside gene matches: 6. The CDR3 runs to 16 residues. Germline V CDR1 and CDR2: KGHDR, SFDVKD. CDR3 DNA: TGTGCCACCAGTGATCCTCCTAGCGGGGGCCCAGATACGCAGTATTTT. Translated: CATSDPPSGGPDTQYF.

This clonotype was detected only a few times. The chain combines TRBV3-1 with TRBJ2-1; 7 positions match TRBD2. Germline V gene data show CDR1 as LGHDT and CDR2 as YNNKEL (reference sequence). Trimming took 4 bases from V and 3 from J; bases not matched to a gene: 9. The CDR3 has 16 amino acids. The CDR3 nucleotides read TGTGCCAGCAGCCCAGAGGCTAGCGGCCTCTACAATGAGCAGTTCTTC. It codes for CASSPEASGLYNEQFF.

This clonotype was recorded at least ten times. DNA for the CDR3: TGTGCCAGCAGCTATGGACAGGGTGATCAGCCCCAGCATTTT. Translated, it gives CASSYGQGDQPQHF. The chain carries TRBV7-8 and TRBJ1-5; 8 positions match TRBD1. Germline CDR1 is SGHVS and CDR2 is FQNEAQ. After removal of 4 bases from V and 5 bases from J, the junction contained 4 bases not matched to a gene. This CDR3 region has 14 residues.

This clonotype was recorded at least ten times. This rearrangement joins TRBV7-8 to TRBJ2-2; 8 bases line up with TRBD2. V lost 5 bases, J lost 4 bases, and 9 bases stayed unmatched. The length of the CDR3 is 16 residues. Germline V gene lookup returns CDR1 SGHVS and CDR2 FQNEAQ. This CDR3 reads CASSPIAGLGTGELFF. The CDR3 DNA reads as TGTGCCAGCAGCCCTATAGCGGGATTGGGCACCGGGGAGCTGTTTTTT.

This clonotype has a count of ten or more. The rearrangement uses TRBV12-3 or TRBV12-4 and TRBJ2-5, with D possibly TRBD1 on 6 matching bases. With 4 bases removed from V and 2 bases from J, the gap between germline ends came to 26 bases. The CDR3 consists of 19 residues. CDR3 nucleotide sequence: TGTGCCAGCAGTTCTTCCCTGGGCTTCGGACAGACTAATCAAGAGACCCAGTACTTC. This gives the protein CASSSSLGFGQTNQETQYF.

This clonotype has ten or more counts. The chain joins TRBV7-6 to TRBJ2-2; D remains ambiguous. CDR3 length equals 14 residues. The V end lost 1 base, the J end lost 6 bases, and 9 bases lay between the germline ends. Germline V gene data show CDR1 as SGHVS and CDR2 as FNYEAQ. The chain's CDR3 is CASSLVRTAGELFF. The DNA for the CDR3 is TGTGCCAGCAGCTTAGTAAGGACGGCCGGGGAGCTGTTTTTT.

This clonotype turned up a few times. The CDR3 DNA sequence: TGTGCCAGCAGTGTGGTGGGCGGGAACACCGGGGAGCTGTTTTTT. The encoded protein is CASSVVGGNTGELFF. The genes are TRBV2 and TRBJ2-2, with D unclear. The CDR3 is 15 amino acids. Germline assignment: CDR1 SNHLY and CDR2 FYNNEI. V lost 4 bases, J lost 1 base, and 10 bases lay in between.

The table lists this clonotype with many counts. This rearrangement joins TRBV14 to TRBJ2-3; D is uncertain. Deletions cut 0 bases from V and 4 bases from J, with 5 bases between. The CDR3 has 13 amino acids. Germline assignment: CDR1 SGHDN and CDR2 FVKESK. CDR3: CASSQDRSDTQYF. In nucleotides, the CDR3 is TGTGCCAGCAGCCAAGATCGGTCAGATACGCAGTATTTT. The whole variable domain, remainder taken from reference TRBV14 and TRBJ2-3, is EAGVTQFPSHSVIEKGQTVTLRCDPISGHDNLYWYRRVMGKEIKFLLHFVKESKQDESGMPNNRFLAERTGGTYSTLKVQPAELEDSGVYFCASSQDRSDTQYFGPGTRLTVL.

This clonotype was counted a single time. The rearrangement uses TRBV19 and TRBJ1-2, with D maybe TRBD1 (5 bases). The V end was cut by 7 bases, the J end by 6 bases, with 18 bases between. This CDR3 region has 14 residues. CDR1 is LNHDA, CDR2 SQIVND, per germline (reference sequence). CDR3 amino acids: CASKFQGGVDGYTF. For the CDR3, the DNA is TGTGCCAGTAAATTCCAGGGAGGCGTGGATGGCTACACCTTC. Based on the CDR3 plus reference TRBV19 and TRBJ1-2, the full variable domain is DGGITQSPKYLFRKEGQNVTLSCEQNLNHDAMYWYRQDPGQGLRLIYYSQIVNDFQKGDIAEGYSVSREKKESFPLTVTSAQKNPTAFYLCASKFQGGVDGYTFGSGTRLTVV.

This CDR3 is CSIQQGLGGYTF. DNA for the CDR3: TGCAGCATTCAACAGGGGTTAGGTGGCTACACCTTC. The J gene is TRBJ1-2, the V gene TRBV29-1; the match to TRBD1 covers 7 bases. J lost 7 bases, V lost 8 bases, and 10 bases had no gene match. There are 12 residues in the CDR3. From germline, CDR1 is SQVTM and CDR2 ANQGSEA.

This clonotype was found many times. The J gene is TRBJ1-2, the V gene TRBV7-6; D ambiguous. V lost 5 bases to trimming and J lost 0 bases, with 16 bases between them. Germline CDR1 and CDR2: SGHVS and FNYEAQ. The CDR3 extends over 16 amino acids. CDR3 coding DNA: TGTGCCAGCAGCCCGACCCCAGGTGGAACTAACTATGGCTACACCTTC. As protein: CASSPTPGGTNYGYTF.

The sample holds a few counts of this clonotype. The genes are TRBV18 and TRBJ1-1; unclear D gene. Trimming took 5 bases from V and 2 from J, leaving 9 bases between them. CDR1 is KGHSH, CDR2 LQKENI, per germline. The CDR3 loop spans 13 amino acids. CDR3 nucleotides: TGTGCCAGCTCAGTAACAGCTAACACTGAAGCTTTCTTT. It codes for CASSVTANTEAFF. The complete variable domain, with remaining parts taken from reference TRBV18 and TRBJ1-1, reads NAGVMQNPRHLVRRRGQEARLRCSPMKGHSHVYWYRQLPEEGLKFMVYLQKENIIDESGMPKERFSAEFPKEGPSILRIQQVVRGDSAAYFCASSVTANTEAFFGQGTRLTVV.

In regard to this clonotype: One end of the junction varies from germline; a read error may be responsible. The J gene is TRBJ2-1, the V gene TRBV4-1, with 7 bases matching TRBD2. The CDR3 has 16 amino acids. CDR1 is MGHRA and CDR2 is YSYEKL in the germline V gene. The CDR3 DNA reads TGTGCCAGCAGCCAAGAATTCGGGGGGTACCTGGGTGAGCAGTTCTTC. It encodes CASSQEFGGYLGEQFF.

The table lists this clonotype with a few counts. The V call is TRBV18, the J call TRBJ2-7; D tentatively fits TRBD1 or TRBD2 (5 bases each). This CDR3 has 14 residues. The V end was cut by 0 bases, the J end by 7 bases, with 13 bases between. CDR1 and CDR2 (germline): KGHSH, LQKENI. The CDR3 bases are TGTGCCAGCTCACCACCCGGGACCCTGGGAGAGCAGTACTTC. Protein product: CASSPPGTLGEQYF. The whole variable domain, remainder taken from reference TRBV18 and TRBJ2-7, is NAGVMQNPRHLVRRRGQEARLRCSPMKGHSHVYWYRQLPEEGLKFMVYLQKENIIDESGMPKERFSAEFPKEGPSILRIQQVVRGDSAAYFCASSPPGTLGEQYFGPGTRLTVT.